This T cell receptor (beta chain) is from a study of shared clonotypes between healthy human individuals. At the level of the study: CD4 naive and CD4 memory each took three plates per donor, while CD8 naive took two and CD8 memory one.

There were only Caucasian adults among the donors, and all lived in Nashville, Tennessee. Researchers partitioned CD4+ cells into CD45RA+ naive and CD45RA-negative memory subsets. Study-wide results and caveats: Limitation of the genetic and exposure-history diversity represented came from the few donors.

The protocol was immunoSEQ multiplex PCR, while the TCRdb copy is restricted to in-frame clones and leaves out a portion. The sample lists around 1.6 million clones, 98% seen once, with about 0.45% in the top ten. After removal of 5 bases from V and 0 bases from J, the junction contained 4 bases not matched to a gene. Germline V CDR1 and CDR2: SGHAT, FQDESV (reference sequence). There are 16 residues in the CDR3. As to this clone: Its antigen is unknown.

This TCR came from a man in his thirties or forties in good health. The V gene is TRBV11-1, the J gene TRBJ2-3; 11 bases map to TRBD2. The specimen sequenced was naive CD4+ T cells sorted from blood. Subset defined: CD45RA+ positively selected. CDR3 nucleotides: TGTGCCAGCAGCACGGGACTAGCGGCTAGCACAGATACGCAGTATTTT. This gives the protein CASSTGLAASTDTQYF.